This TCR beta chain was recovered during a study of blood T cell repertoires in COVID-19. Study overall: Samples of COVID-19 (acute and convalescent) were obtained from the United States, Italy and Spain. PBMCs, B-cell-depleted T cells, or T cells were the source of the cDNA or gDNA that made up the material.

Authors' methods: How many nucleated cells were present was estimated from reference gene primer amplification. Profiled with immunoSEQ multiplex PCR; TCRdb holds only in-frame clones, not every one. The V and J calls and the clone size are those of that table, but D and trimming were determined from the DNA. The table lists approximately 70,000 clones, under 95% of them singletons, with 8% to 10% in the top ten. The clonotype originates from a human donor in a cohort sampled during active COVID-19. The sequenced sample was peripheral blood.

The CDR3 DNA reads TGTGCCAGCAGCGTAGACCCGGACACCATATATTTT. Amino acid sequence: CASSVDPDTIYF. The gene calls are TRBV9 and TRBJ1-3; D is unclear. The CDR3 is 12 amino acids. V lost 0 bases to trimming and J lost 8 bases, with 6 bases between them. CDR1 and CDR2 (germline): SGDLS, YYNGEE.